This T cell receptor (beta chain) was captured by sequencing in a study of regulatory T cells in long-lasting Graves disease. CDR1 is SGHDN, CDR2 FVKESK, per germline. The CDR3 extends over 14 amino acids. Trimming removed 0 bases at V and 5 bases at J, with 10 bases between. Arm-PCR of CDR3 regions and iRepertoire HTBI primers were used to build TCR beta libraries. TCRdb re-derived calls from the multiplex PCR reads in MiXCR, one entry per CDR3 protein. The sample yields 350,000 to 550,000 distinct CDR3 sequences, 15% seen once. This clonotype was counted many times. The time point denotes: newly diagnosed GD, antithyroid drugs for less than 3 months. PBMC RNA was the source of the TCR library. The data were also submitted as part of a second study, on T cells in Graves' hyperthyroidism and ophthalmopathy. That source notes: When the TCR CDR3 underwent first-round RT-PCR, the HTBI primer set was used.

The source material was peripheral blood mononuclear cells (PBMCs), sampled at new diagnosis, from a patient treated with antithyroid drugs. This TCR derives from a woman aged 25 to 45 with Graves disease. This chain joins TRBV14 and TRBJ1-2; D is ambiguous. CDR3 sequence reads: CASSQDVGGYGYTF. DNA for the CDR3: TGTGCCAGCAGCCAAGATGTAGGAGGGTATGGCTACACCTTC.